Listed here are 24 T cell receptor beta chains from one sample, sequenced in a study of control samples from healthy donors and cancer patients (dated by TCRdb to 2018 to 2021). Libraries were constructed by the immunoSEQ multiplex PCR assay. As stored in TCRdb, this immuneACCESS dataset retains in-frame rearrangements with V and J assigned. A fraction of the clones does not appear; measured against another copy, unresolved V genes explain less than half of the discrepancy, and the remainder lacks a known reason. For this sample there are 65,000 to 95,000 clones; around 87% appear just once. The leading ten clones occupy around 18% of the sample. What was sequenced was blood. All receptors derive from a man aged 45 to 65 in good health.

The genes are TRBV10-2 and TRBJ2-2, with 9 bases that match TRBD2. The CDR3 is 16 amino acids. The trim removed 7 bases at V and 5 bases at J, leaving 11 bases unmatched. Germline-derived CDR1 and CDR2 are WSHSY and SAAADI. The CDR3 spells CASTLGLAGVTGELFF. The CDR3 DNA follows: TGCGCCAGCACCCTGGGGTTAGCGGGGGTTACCGGGGAGCTGTTTTTT.

J is TRBJ2-5 and V is TRBV30, with 11 bases matching TRBD2. The junction had 5 bases not matched to a gene; V was cut back by 2 bases and J by 3 bases. The CDR3 extends over 15 amino acids. CDR1 is GTSNPN and CDR2 is SVGIG in the germline V gene (reference sequence). The CDR3 bases are TGTGCCTGGAGTCGAACTAGCGGGGGTGAAGAGACCCAGTACTTC. Protein product: CAWSRTSGGEETQYF.

The rearrangement uses TRBV2 and TRBJ2-7, with 8 bases matching TRBD1. Germline V lookup: CDR1 SNHLY, CDR2 FYNNEI. This CDR3 spans 14 amino acids. The V segment lost 6 bases and the J segment 3 bases; nucleotides outside the gene matches: 7. CDR3 sequence: CASSLTGDLYEQYF. CDR3 DNA: TGTGCCAGCAGCCTGACAGGGGACCTCTACGAGCAGTACTTC.

The DNA for the CDR3 is TGTGCCACCAGCAGAGATCAGGCAGCGGGGGAGACCCAGTACTTC. It codes for CATSRDQAAGETQYF. The V call is TRBV15, the J call TRBJ2-5; TRBD2 matches 7 bases. Germline V gene lookup returns CDR1 LNHNV and CDR2 YYDKDF (reference sequence). The CDR3 is 15 amino acids. After removal of 0 bases from V and 5 bases from J, the junction contained 6 bases not matched to a gene.

The chain carries TRBV7-2 and TRBJ1-2; 7 bases are shared with TRBD1. The germline gives CDR1 SGHTA, CDR2 FQGNSA. This CDR3 comprises 15 residues. V lost 0 bases to trimming and J lost 3 bases; unmatched junction nucleotides: 4. The CDR3 coding sequence is TGTGCCAGCAGCTTAGCGAAAGGGGGCGACTATGGCTACACCTTC. Translated, it gives CASSLAKGGDYGYTF.

This clone was counted a single time. V and J are TRBV19 and TRBJ1-4, with a tentative D call TRBD1 (6 bases). CDR3 length equals 14 residues. The V end was cut by 4 bases, the J end by 8 bases, with 14 bases between. Germline V lookup: CDR1 LNHDA, CDR2 SQIVND (reference sequence). CDR3 in DNA: TGTGCCAGTAGTACGCGGGGGCGAGAAGAAAAACTGTTTTTT. This translates into CASSTRGREEKLFF.

This clone showed up just a few times. The rearrangement links TRBV5-6 to TRBJ1-4; D remains unclear. Deletions cut 2 bases from V and 8 bases from J, with 7 bases between. CDR3 length: 12 amino acids. Germline values: CDR1 SGHDT, CDR2 YYEEEE. CDR3 coding DNA: TGTGCCAGCAGCTTAGGAAGCGAAAAACTGTTTTTT. Residues: CASSLGSEKLFF.

The gene calls are TRBV2 and TRBJ2-3; 9 bases line up with TRBD2. V gave up 4 bases and J gave up 1 base; unmatched junction bases: 6. Germline lookup yields CDR1 SNHLY and CDR2 FYNNEI. This CDR3 is built from 16 residues. CDR3 region: CASSVLGGRGTDTQYF. In DNA form, the CDR3 reads TGTGCCAGCAGTGTACTCGGCGGGAGGGGCACAGATACGCAGTATTTT.

The CDR3 is CATSDSYPGQGVNIQYF. In nucleotides, the CDR3 is TGTGCCACCAGTGACTCCTACCCTGGACAGGGGGTGAACATTCAGTACTTC. The chain has TRBV24-1 and TRBJ2-4, with 10 bases that match TRBD1. CDR1 is KGHDR, CDR2 SFDVKD, per germline. The CDR3 sequence is 17 residues long. V was clipped by 4 bases and J by 7 bases; unmatched bases: 12.

This chain's CDR3 is CASQLQDNSPLHF. The DNA for the CDR3 is TGTGCCAGCCAGTTACAGGATAATTCACCCCTCCACTTT. The rearrangement uses TRBV9 and TRBJ1-6, with a weak D call TRBD1 (5 bases). Germline CDR1 reads SGDLS; CDR2 reads YYNGEE. The CDR3 consists of 13 residues. V was shortened by 7 bases and J by 5 bases, with 10 bases between the two germline ends.

The chain has TRBV9 and TRBJ1-2; D gene ambiguous. The length of the CDR3 is 14 residues. Between the trimmed V and J ends, which lost 3 bases and 0 bases, there was a span of 9 bases. Germline V gives CDR1 SGDLS, CDR2 YYNGEE. Written as DNA, the CDR3 is TGTGCCAGCAGCGATCGGGAGACTAACTATGGCTACACCTTC. Protein: CASSDRETNYGYTF.

The CDR3 coding sequence is TGTGCCAGCAGCTTCCTCCTCTGGACTAGCGGCCACAATGAGCAGTTCTTC. Encoded protein: CASSFLLWTSGHNEQFF. V usage is TRBV7-8 and J usage is TRBJ2-1; 10 nucleotides align to TRBD2. J gave up 5 bases and V 3 bases, and 10 bases lay outside the gene matches. The CDR3 contains 17 residues. Germline V gene data show CDR1 as SGHVS and CDR2 as FQNEAQ.

The gene calls are TRBV6-2 or TRBV6-3 and TRBJ1-1; TRBD1 might be the D (5 bases). V gave up 2 bases and J gave up 7 bases, with 11 bases separating them. The CDR3 is 13 residues long. Germline V gives CDR1 MNHEY, CDR2 SVGEGT. CDR3 in DNA: TGTGCCAGCAGTTACCCCCTCGACAGTGAAGCTTTCTTT. This encodes CASSYPLDSEAFF.

The chain has TRBV20-1 and TRBJ1-3; TRBD1 might be the D (6 bases). From germline, CDR1 is DFQATT and CDR2 SNEGSKA (reference sequence). This CDR3 spans 11 amino acids. With 6 bases removed from V and 9 bases from J, the gap between germline ends came to 12 bases. The CDR3 region has the DNA TGCAGTGCCCATGAGGGGGGCACCATATATTTT. Protein: CSAHEGGTIYF.

CDR3 bases: TGTGCCAGCAGCCAAACCGGGACCCCGGGCTTGGGCTACACCTTC. This gives the protein CASSQTGTPGLGYTF. The rearrangement uses TRBV7-3 and TRBJ1-2, with D perhaps matching TRBD1 (5 bases). Germline values: CDR1 SGHTA, CDR2 FQGTGA. There are 15 residues in the CDR3. Trimming stripped 5 bases from V and 8 bases from J, with 21 bases between.

This rearrangement joins TRBV19 to TRBJ1-1; TRBD1 might be the D (6 bases). V was shortened by 7 bases and J by 4 bases, with 13 bases between the two germline ends. In germline, CDR1 is LNHDA, CDR2 SQIVND (reference sequence). The CDR3 extends over 13 amino acids. This chain's CDR3 is CASTFRGGTEAFF. The CDR3 DNA is TGTGCCAGTACCTTCCGAGGGGGCACTGAAGCTTTCTTT.

The chain joins TRBV11-3 to TRBJ1-1; weak D call: TRBD1 (6 bases). This CDR3 comprises 15 residues. Germline V gene data show CDR1 as SGHNT and CDR2 as YENEEA. V was pared by 6 bases and J by 6 bases, with 20 bases between. The CDR3 loop is CASSLHEGGRPEAFF. The CDR3 DNA reads as TGTGCCAGCAGTTTGCACGAGGGGGGGCGCCCTGAAGCTTTCTTT. The variable domain in full, with the rest retrieved from reference TRBV11-3 and TRBJ1-1, is EAGVVQSPRYKIIEKKQPVAFWCNPISGHNTLYWYLQNLGQGPELLIRYENEEAVDDSQLPKDRFSAERLKGVDSTLKIQPAELGDSAVYLCASSLHEGGRPEAFFGQGTRLTVV.

This clone was detected only once. V usage is TRBV4-2 and J usage is TRBJ2-1, with D possibly matching TRBD2 (5 bases). The germline gives CDR1 LGHNA, CDR2 YNFKEQ. V was trimmed by 4 bases and J by 3 bases, leaving 13 bases between them. This CDR3 comprises 15 residues. The CDR3: CASSRVEGDYNEQFF. The CDR3 DNA reads TGTGCCAGCAGCCGGGTCGAGGGTGACTACAATGAGCAGTTCTTC.

This clone was detected only a few times. V usage is TRBV5-8 and J usage is TRBJ1-5; D might be TRBD1 (5 bases). The CDR3 is made up of 15 amino acids. The germline CDR1 and CDR2 sequences are SGHTS and YDEGEE. The V end was cut by 5 bases, the J end by 7 bases, with 19 bases between. The CDR3 reads CASSPVGLGWQPQHF. In DNA, the CDR3 is TGTGCCAGCAGTCCGGTGGGGCTCGGTTGGCAGCCCCAGCATTTT.

This clone showed up just once. The chain links TRBV5-1 to TRBJ2-3; D gene uncertain. Germline V lookup: CDR1 SGHRS, CDR2 YFSETQ. With 1 base removed from V and 0 bases from J, the gap between germline ends came to 3 bases. The CDR3 has 13 residues. The CDR3, as DNA: TGCGCCAGCAGCTTGAGGAGCACAGATACGCAGTATTTT. The encoded protein is CASSLRSTDTQYF.

This rearrangement joins TRBV12-5 to TRBJ2-1; 12 bases line up with TRBD1. Germline V gene sequence: CDR1 LGHNT, CDR2 FRNRAP. Germline trimming cut 3 bases from V and 7 bases from J; bases unmatched to any gene: 10. The CDR3 sequence is 17 residues long. The CDR3 nucleotides are TGTGCTAGTGGTTTCCCCCCCGGGACAGGGGGCTGGAATGAGCAGTTCTTC. Translating gives CASGFPPGTGGWNEQFF.

The rearrangement uses TRBV5-1 and TRBJ2-6; D unclear. V was shortened by 7 bases and J by 3 bases, with 17 bases between the two germline ends. Germline loops: CDR1 SGHRS, CDR2 YFSETQ. This CDR3 spans 16 amino acids. CDR3 in DNA: TGCGCCAGCGAGCCAGGACCCTCTAGTGGGGCCAACGTCCTGACTTTC. Protein sequence: CASEPGPSSGANVLTF.

The V and J genes are TRBV4-1 and TRBJ1-5; 9 bases fit TRBD1. The CDR3 spans 13 residues. Germline values: CDR1 MGHRA, CDR2 YSYEKL. V gave up 4 bases and J gave up 7 bases; unmatched junction bases: 2. CDR3 DNA sequence: TGCGCCAGCAGCCTAGGACAGGGGCAGCCCCAGCATTTT. Translated: CASSLGQGQPQHF.

V usage is TRBV5-1 and J usage is TRBJ2-6; D might be TRBD1 (5 bases). V lost 0 bases and J 0 bases, leaving 7 bases between the germline ends. Germline V CDR1 and CDR2: SGHRS, YFSETQ. There are 16 residues in the CDR3. CDR3 sequence (DNA): TGCGCCAGCAGCTTGGGAGACAGCTCTGGGGCCAACGTCCTGACTTTC. It translates to CASSLGDSSGANVLTF.